This TCR beta chain stems from a study of identical twins. Whole-study findings and limits: Cord blood beta clonotypes present at high abundance carried fewer insertions; no such pattern appeared in memory repertoires.

MiXCR was run by TCRdb on the 5' RACE reads, yielding one entry per CDR3 protein. The table records 200,000 to 300,000 distinct CDR3 sequences, roughly a tenth of them present only once. This clonotype was observed many times. What it binds is unknown. Only healthy Caucasians were included as donors. The source is a man aged 50 or older in good health. Sequenced input: memory T cells sorted from blood.

The CDR3 nucleotides are TGTGCCAGCAGCCCTAGCGGGAGGGGCTCCTACAATGAGCAGTTCTTC. Protein product: CASSPSGRGSYNEQFF. The rearrangement uses TRBV12-3 or TRBV12-4 and TRBJ2-1, with TRBD2 matching over 12 bases. CDR3 size: 16 residues. Trimming cost V 6 bases and J 0 bases; bases outside gene matches: 3.